The 22 T cell receptor beta chains presented below share a single source sample, sequenced in a study of patients and donors after allogeneic stem cell transplantation (TCRdb year 2020). Library preparation employed RT-PCR. The sample was run on a NextSeq 550. TCRdb applied fastp at Q25 and MiXCR to the public reads, then kept only in-frame beta chains. When rows share a CDR3 protein, they turn into one entry using the most common DNA and genes. In this sample the table shows over 150,000 distinct CDR3 sequences, 41% of which occur a single time. The ten largest clones capture less than 40% of the sample. Sequences were obtained from blood, either unsorted or a sorted T cell fraction (not recorded which). The receptors were gathered from a human donor who was either an allogeneic HSCT recipient or a stem cell or donor lymphocyte infusion donor (not recorded which). It is not recorded whose cells these are; they may come from a transplant donor.

V usage is TRBV29-1 and J usage is TRBJ1-3; D is uncertain. CDR1 is SQVTM, CDR2 ANQGSEA, per germline. The CDR3 totals 13 residues. With 3 bases removed from V and 1 base from J, the gap between germline ends came to 7 bases. The CDR3 here is CSVDTGSGNTIYF. The CDR3 DNA is TGCAGCGTTGACACGGGGTCTGGAAACACCATATATTTT.

The V call is TRBV5-1, the J call TRBJ2-7; D call uncertain. The V end was cut by 3 bases, the J end by 0 bases, with 13 bases between. The CDR3 has 15 residues. CDR1 SGHRS and CDR2 YFSETQ come from the germline V gene. The CDR3 protein is CASSSRPLNSYEQYF. The CDR3 DNA follows: TGCGCCAGCAGCTCACGACCGCTAAACTCCTACGAGCAGTACTTC.

This clonotype was detected a few times. This chain uses TRBV12-3 or TRBV12-4 with TRBJ1-4; D perhaps matches TRBD1 (5 bases). The CDR3 totals 11 residues. Trimming stripped 2 bases from V and 14 bases from J, with 9 bases between. The CDR3 region is CASSLQGFLFF. The CDR3 nucleotides are TGTGCCAGCAGTTTACAGGGTTTTCTGTTTTTT.

The rearrangement links TRBV5-5 to TRBJ1-3; D is possibly TRBD1 (5 bases). Per the germline V gene, CDR1 is SGHKS and CDR2 is YYEKEE (reference sequence). Between the trimmed V and J ends, which lost 2 bases and 0 bases, there was a span of 9 bases. The length of the CDR3 is 15 residues. The CDR3 protein is CASSFSRASGNTIYF. CDR3 in DNA: TGTGCCAGCAGCTTTTCCAGGGCCTCTGGAAACACCATATATTTT.

The rearrangement uses TRBV5-6 and TRBJ1-5; 7 nucleotides line up with TRBD1. This CDR3 is built from 18 residues. The V and J ends lost 2 bases and 2 bases, in that order; junction bases with no gene match: 13. CDR1 is SGHDT and CDR2 is YYEEEE in the germline V gene. The CDR3: CASSFGTATQRGNQPQHF. In DNA form, the CDR3 reads TGTGCCAGCAGCTTCGGGACAGCAACACAACGTGGCAATCAGCCCCAGCATTTT. The whole variable domain, filled in from reference TRBV5-6 and TRBJ1-5, reads DAGVTQSPTHLIKTRGQQVTLRCSPKSGHDTVSWYQQALGQGPQFIFQYYEEEERQRGNFPDRFSGHQFPNYSSELNVNALLLGDSALYLCASSFGTATQRGNQPQHFGDGTRLSIL.

DNA of the CDR3: TGCGCCAGCAGCTTGGAACAGGGTTTAATCTCTGAAGCTTTCTTT. This sequence encodes CASSLEQGLISEAFF. The gene calls are TRBV5-1 and TRBJ1-1, with a weak D call TRBD1 (6 bases). Germline-derived CDR1 and CDR2 are SGHRS and YFSETQ. The CDR3 extends over 15 amino acids. Trimming removed 0 bases from V and 6 bases from J, with 15 bases in between.

The rearrangement links TRBV7-9 to TRBJ1-1, with TRBD1 identical over 7 bases. V shed 6 bases and J 3 bases; nucleotides not matched to a gene: 4. Germline CDR1 and CDR2: SEHNR and FQNEAQ (reference sequence). The CDR3 is made up of 13 amino acids. The CDR3 nucleotides are TGTGCCAGCAGTGGACAGGAATACACTGAAGCTTTCTTT. Translation: CASSGQEYTEAFF.

The chain links TRBV7-8 to TRBJ1-5; no firm D call. The V end was cut by 1 base, the J end by 2 bases, with 12 bases between. Germline V gene lookup returns CDR1 SGHVS and CDR2 FQNEAQ. The CDR3 consists of 16 residues. The CDR3 sequence: CASSLGGNQGNQPQHF. The CDR3 region has the DNA TGTGCCAGCAGCTTAGGCGGGAACCAGGGCAATCAGCCCCAGCATTTT.

This clonotype was detected a few times. The V gene is TRBV12-3 or TRBV12-4, the J gene TRBJ1-5; tentatively, D is TRBD1 (6 bases). The CDR3 runs to 14 residues. The V gene lost 2 bases and the J gene lost 2 bases, with 7 bases spanning the gap. CDR3 sequence reads: CASSLKGGNQPQHF. For the CDR3, the DNA is TGTGCCAGCAGTTTAAAGGGGGGCAATCAGCCCCAGCATTTT.

A few counts support this clonotype. This chain joins TRBV15 and TRBJ1-2, with D hard to call. CDR3 length: 13 amino acids. V shed 0 bases and J shed 2 bases, with 4 bases lying between them. CDR1 is LNHNV and CDR2 is YYDKDF in the germline V gene (reference sequence). The CDR3 spells CATSRDSNYGYTF. The DNA of the CDR3 is TGTGCCACCAGCAGAGATTCGAACTATGGCTACACCTTC.

This clonotype was seen more than once but under ten times. V usage is TRBV5-1 and J usage is TRBJ2-2; 8 nucleotides align to TRBD1. V was pared by 4 bases and J by 1 base, with 12 bases of the junction left unmatched. CDR3 length equals 18 residues. Looked up from germline, CDR1 is SGHRS and CDR2 is YFSETQ. DNA of the CDR3: TGCGCCAGCAGCGCATACAGGGGGATAGCCTTGAACACCGGGGAGCTGTTTTTT. This translates into CASSAYRGIALNTGELFF.

V gene TRBV28 combines with J gene TRBJ1-5; D is perhaps TRBD1 (6 bases). The CDR3 length is 17 residues. V gave up 2 bases and J gave up 3 bases, with 17 bases separating them. The germline CDR1 and CDR2 sequences are MDHEN and SYDVKM. The CDR3 sequence is CASSLQDSLRSNQPQHF. In DNA form, the CDR3 reads TGTGCCAGCAGTTTACAGGACAGCCTACGGTCCAATCAGCCCCAGCATTTT.

This clonotype was counted between two and nine times. The rearrangement joins TRBV4-2 to TRBJ1-3; D gene unclear. This CDR3 region has 14 residues. The ends were cut back, 0 bases at V and 2 bases at J, with 5 bases in the middle. The V gene's germline CDR1 is LGHNA and CDR2 YNFKEQ. The CDR3, as DNA: TGTGCCAGCAGCCAAGAAGGGACTGGAAACACCATATATTTT. This gives the protein CASSQEGTGNTIYF.

This clonotype was seen a handful of times. The J gene is TRBJ2-7, the V gene TRBV28; maybe TRBD1 (6 bases). This CDR3 spans 12 amino acids. The germline V and J ends were trimmed by 3 bases and 9 bases, with 12 bases remaining between them. Germline CDR1 reads MDHEN; CDR2 reads SYDVKM. CDR3: CASSFNRDGQYF. The DNA of the CDR3 is TGTGCCAGCAGTTTTAACAGGGATGGGCAGTACTTC.

This clonotype turned up a few times. The chain is built from TRBV5-1 and TRBJ2-7; perhaps TRBD1 as D (6 bases). Trimming stripped 7 bases from V and 3 bases from J, with 11 bases between. Germline V gene sequence: CDR1 SGHRS, CDR2 YFSETQ. This CDR3 is 12 amino acids long. CDR3 nucleotide sequence: TGCGCCAGCTTCCTGGACAGCTACGAGCAGTACTTC. It is translated as CASFLDSYEQYF.

The rearrangement links TRBV7-8 to TRBJ1-5; D is perhaps TRBD1 (6 bases). This CDR3 has 14 amino acids. Germline V gives CDR1 SGHVS, CDR2 FQNEAQ. V lost 7 bases, J lost 0 bases, and 10 bases lay in between. The CDR3, as DNA: TGTGCCAGCACCCGGGACAATAGCAATCAGCCCCAGCATTTT. Protein: CASTRDNSNQPQHF.

The gene calls are TRBV2 and TRBJ1-5, with TRBD1 matching 10 bases. The germline CDR1 and CDR2 sequences are SNHLY and FYNNEI. The V and J ends lost 1 base and 4 bases, in that order; junction bases with no gene match: 1. The CDR3 contains 15 residues. CDR3 nucleotides: TGTGCCAGCAGTGAAGGGGACAGGGGTAATCAGCCCCAGCATTTT. Amino acids: CASSEGDRGNQPQHF.

This clonotype was seen a handful of times. CDR3 nucleotides: TGCGCCAGCAGCAGGGATGCCAGCCTAATTGAAGCTTTCTTT. Its translation is CASSRDASLIEAFF. The rearrangement uses TRBV4-1 and TRBJ1-1; D ambiguous. Between the trimmed V and J ends, which lost 5 bases and 7 bases, there was a span of 17 bases. This CDR3 contains 14 residues. Germline loops: CDR1 MGHRA, CDR2 YSYEKL.

This clonotype was seen more than once but under ten times. The chain uses TRBV18 and TRBJ2-3; 7 nucleotides align to TRBD2. The germline CDR1 and CDR2 sequences are KGHSH and LQKENI. Germline trimming cut 6 bases from V and 4 bases from J; bases unmatched to any gene: 7. The CDR3 totals 14 residues. The CDR3 DNA reads as TGTGCCAGCTCCCCGGGGAGGGAGCCAGATACGCAGTATTTT. It yields the protein CASSPGREPDTQYF.

In this sample, this clonotype turned up a few times. This sequence joins TRBV28 and TRBJ2-5; TRBD1 aligns across 8 bases. The J segment lost 2 bases and the V segment lost 4 bases, leaving 6 bases of the junction unmatched. CDR1 is MDHEN and CDR2 is SYDVKM in the germline V gene. CDR3 size: 15 residues. The CDR3 reads CASSYGQGLQETQYF. Written as DNA, the CDR3 is TGTGCCAGCAGTTATGGACAGGGATTACAAGAGACCCAGTACTTC.

This clonotype was picked up many times. The chain combines TRBV12-3 or TRBV12-4 with TRBJ1-2; 7 nucleotides match TRBD1. This CDR3 comprises 13 residues. Trimming cost V 6 bases and J 7 bases; bases outside gene matches: 8. CDR3 in DNA: TGTGCCAGCAGCCCTGACAGGGTAGTTGGCTACACCTTC. Residues: CASSPDRVVGYTF.

This chain connects TRBV6-2 or TRBV6-3 to TRBJ1-4, with D uncertain. Trimming left V 0 bases short and J 2 bases short, with 10 bases between. Per the germline V gene, CDR1 is MNHEY and CDR2 is SVGEGT. CDR3 length: 16 residues. The CDR3 DNA follows: TGTGCCAGCAGTTACTCGGGGAAGGGCACTAATGAAAAACTGTTTTTT. This sequence encodes CASSYSGKGTNEKLFF.